This T cell receptor (beta chain) was captured in a study of blood T cells in healthy people across ages (dated by TCRdb to between 2014 and 2017). Regarding the study in general: In model experiments, template switching captured roughly one uniquely barcoded TCR beta cDNA molecule for every two T cells. To track age-related changes in TCR beta repertoire diversity, the study relied on deep sequencing normalized with unique cDNA molecular identifiers. To avoid experimental bias, donors of different ages were distributed randomly across sequencing lanes. For two donors (one aged 18 to 29 and one aged 80 or older), the study analyzed two additional independent replicas of 1 million unique cDNA reads from the same blood draw. Four age groups were formed from the donors: young (average about 16 years), middle-aged (approximately 39), aged (around 68) and long-lived (less than 85).

Beyond this particular receptor, the publication reports: Compared with the aged group, more naive CD4+ T cells, fewer expanded clones and increased TCR diversity were shown by the long-lived group, suggesting age selection. Observed TCR beta diversity per million T cells fell roughly linearly with age, and a significant reduction was already apparent by age roughly 40. A strong correlation was found between observed TCR beta diversity and the percentage of naive T cells measured by flow cytometry. Because profiling used bulk unsorted PBMCs, naive and antigen-experienced compartments could not be compared conclusively. Because donor CMV infection status was unknown, age-related changes in expanded clonotypes were potentially confounded. Total diversity estimates from one million sequenced T cells were considered lower bounds and underestimates.

The library was built by means of 5' RACE. Sequenced on an Illumina HiSeq 2500. A second PCR of 7 to 11 cycles was performed with a sample-barcoded 5' primer and a J-beta primer mix. A template-switch 5' adaptor carrying 12 random nucleotides introduced a unique molecular identifier onto each TCR beta cDNA molecule. At least 2.5 million CDR3-containing paired-end reads were obtained from each sample. The Mint cDNA synthesis kit, primed by a TRBC-specific oligonucleotide, was used to synthesize first-strand cDNA from all RNA. Following uracil-DNA glycosylase treatment, a first 18-cycle PCR with universal primers M1SS and BC2_uni_R was performed on all cDNA. On the study's bioinformatics: Normalization of each sample was performed by random selection of 1 million high-quality reads, each carrying a distinct molecular identifier. Instead of being binned into consensus sequences, reads with shared molecular identifiers were discarded. CDR3 identification, clonotype clustering and error correction used MiTCR with a Q25 quality threshold and the strictest error-elimination algorithm. Lower-bound total TCR beta diversity was estimated with a nonparametric unseen species model using Euler transformation. TCRdb reworked the public reads: Q25 trimming with fastp, MiXCR clone assembly, productive beta chains retained. Here each entry gathers all rows of one CDR3 protein and keeps the most common genes and DNA. TCRdb's processing, not the authors', yielded these V and J calls. Recorded for this sample are 1 million or so distinct CDR3 sequences; 40% to 50% of them occurred a single time. The ten largest clonotypes hold approximately 17% of the sample.

Sequences SGDLS (CDR1) and YYNGEE (CDR2) are obtained from the germline V gene. V lost 3 bases and J lost 6 bases; the stretch between them is 13 bases long. Counted from cysteine to phenylalanine, this CDR3 has 14 amino acids. CDR3 DNA only is kept here, 42 bases in frame from base 1. As to this clonotype: Its antigen remains undetermined. Per-nucleotide qualities are absent, and no much larger clonotype sits a single base away.

The donors were 40 or so Caucasian individuals from Russia, aged roughly 6 to 100 years, who were systemically healthy. About 10 milliliters of peripheral blood were collected from each donor into EDTA-treated Vacutainer tubes. PBMCs were isolated by Ficoll-Paque density-gradient centrifugation, with at least 6 million obtained per sample. Total RNA was extracted from PBMCs with Trizol reagent, with at least 5 micrograms obtained per sample. For every donor, an aliquot of PBMCs went through flow cytometry to measure the percentages of naive CD45RAhigh/CD27high T cells. The receptor comes from an older woman in good health. The chain uses TRBV9 and TRBJ2-4, with the D gene not confidently named. The source material was blood. Read as DNA, the sequence is TGTGCCAGCAGCGATAAGCAGGTCGGAAACATTCAGTACTTC. It encodes CASSDKQVGNIQYF.